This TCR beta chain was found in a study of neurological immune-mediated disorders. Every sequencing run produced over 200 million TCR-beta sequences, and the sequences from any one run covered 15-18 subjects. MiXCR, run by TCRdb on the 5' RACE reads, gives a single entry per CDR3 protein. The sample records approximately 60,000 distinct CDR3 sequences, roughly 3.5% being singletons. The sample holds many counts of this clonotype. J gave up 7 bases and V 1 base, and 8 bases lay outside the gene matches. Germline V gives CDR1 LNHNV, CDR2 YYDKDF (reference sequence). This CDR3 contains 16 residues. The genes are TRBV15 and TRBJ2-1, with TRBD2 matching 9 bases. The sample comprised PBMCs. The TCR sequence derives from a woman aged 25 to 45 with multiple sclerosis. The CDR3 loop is CATSRAPAGGSNEQFF. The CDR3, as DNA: TGTGCCACCAGCAGAGCCCCAGCGGGAGGTAGTAATGAGCAGTTCTTC.